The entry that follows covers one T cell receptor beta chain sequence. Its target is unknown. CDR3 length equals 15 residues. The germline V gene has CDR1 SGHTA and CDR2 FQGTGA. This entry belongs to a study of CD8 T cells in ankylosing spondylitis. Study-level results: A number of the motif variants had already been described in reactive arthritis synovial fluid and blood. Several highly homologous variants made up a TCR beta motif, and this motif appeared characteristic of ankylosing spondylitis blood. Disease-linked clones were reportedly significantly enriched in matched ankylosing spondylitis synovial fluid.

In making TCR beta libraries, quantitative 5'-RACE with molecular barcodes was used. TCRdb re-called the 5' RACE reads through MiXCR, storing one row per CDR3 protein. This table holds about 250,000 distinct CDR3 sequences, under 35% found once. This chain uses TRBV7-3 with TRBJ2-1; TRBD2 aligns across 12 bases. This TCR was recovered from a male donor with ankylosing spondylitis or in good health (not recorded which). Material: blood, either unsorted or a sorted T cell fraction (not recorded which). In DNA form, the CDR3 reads TGTGAGAGCGGACTAGCGGGGAGCTCCTACAATGAGCAGTTCTTC. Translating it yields CESGLAGSSYNEQFF.